Listed below are T cell receptor beta chains from one sample, sequenced in a study of human T cells and chemical hapten exposure. TCRdb processed the RACE reads anew with MiXCR; each CDR3 protein has one entry. The sample records 50,000 or so distinct CDR3 sequences, roughly 4.5% being singletons. The sequenced material came from whole blood. These receptors came from a human donor in good health. Some clones in this sample may be carry-over from other donors' samples. CDR3s include the opening cysteine and the closing phenylalanine or tryptophan. D genes are given only for firm matches. Some rows mark clone size as missing; the rest say once, few, many or name a class of expanded clone.

clone_size	v_call	j_call	d_call	cdr3_nt	cdr3_aa
many	TRBV28	TRBJ1-1	TRBD1	TGTGCCAGCAGTTTATTGGCAGGGGGGGCTTTCTTT	CASSLLAGGAFF
NA	TRBV6-5	TRBJ2-1	NA	TGTGCCAGCAGTCCCGCGACTAGTCGAGGTGAGCAGTTCTTC	CASSPATSRGEQFF
many	TRBV7-3	TRBJ2-2	NA	TGTGCCAGCAGCTTAGGCCCCGTTGACACCGGGGAGCTGTTTTTT	CASSLGPVDTGELFF
many	TRBV11-1	TRBJ2-1	NA	TGTGCCAGCAGCTTAAGGGGGGGACTTTCTCAGTTCTTC	CASSLRGGLSQFF
many	TRBV7-2	TRBJ2-1	NA	TGTGCCAGCAGCCCAAGGCCGTCCTACAATGAGCAGTTCTTC	CASSPRPSYNEQFF
many	TRBV20-1	TRBJ2-3	NA	TGCAGTGGGGGGGGGCAGGGCACAGATACGCAGTATTTT	CSGGGQGTDTQYF
many	TRBV3-1	TRBJ1-5	NA	TGTGCCAGCAGCCAAGATAATTGGGGGAGTAGTCAGCCCCAGCATTTT	CASSQDNWGSSQPQHF
many	TRBV6-1	TRBJ2-7	TRBD2	TGTGCCAGCAGTGAAGACTTACGAAGGACTAGCGGGAGTTTGGACGAGCAGTACTTC	CASSEDLRRTSGSLDEQYF
few	TRBV6-6	TRBJ2-5	NA	TGTGCCAGCAGTTACTCGGAGGTAGAAGAGACCCAGTACTTC	CASSYSEVEETQYF
NA	TRBV12-3/TRBV12-4	TRBJ2-3	TRBD2	TGTGCCAGCAGTTTAGTAATTAGCGGGACTCCAGATACGCAGTATTTT	CASSLVISGTPDTQYF
NA	TRBV7-2	TRBJ1-4	TRBD1	TGTGCCAGCAGCCGGACAGGGTTTAATGAAAAACTGTTTTTT	CASSRTGFNEKLFF
many	TRBV12-3/TRBV12-4	TRBJ2-7	TRBD1	TGTGCCAGCAGTTTAGAAGAGACAGGGGGCCCCGAGCAGTACTTC	CASSLEETGGPEQYF
many	TRBV7-6	TRBJ2-1	NA	TGTGCCAGCAGCTTAGCAACAGGGACCAGTATTGAGCAGTTCTTC	CASSLATGTSIEQFF
many	TRBV29-1	TRBJ1-1	NA	TGCAGCTCCCGTGACAGGTGGAGCACTGAAGCTTTCTTT	CSSRDRWSTEAFF
many	TRBV28	TRBJ2-7	NA	TGTGCCAGCAGTTCACCCGGGGCTCCCTCCTACGAGCAGTACTTC	CASSSPGAPSYEQYF
many	TRBV20-1	TRBJ2-7	TRBD2	TGCAGTGCTGCCCCCGGGACTAGCGGGACCTACGAGCAGTACTTC	CSAAPGTSGTYEQYF
many	TRBV2	TRBJ1-1	NA	TGTGCCAGCAGTTCAACGGGGGGTGACACTGAAGCTTTCTTT	CASSSTGGDTEAFF